This TCR beta chain is from a study of blood T cells in healthy people across ages. Whole-study findings and limits: Per million T cells, the diversity of TCR beta decreased roughly linearly as age advanced. Both higher diversity and more naive CD4+ cells marked long-lived donors when set against aged donors.

The germline V and J ends were trimmed by 3 bases and 2 bases, with 4 bases remaining between them. This CDR3 region has 11 residues. Germline assignment: CDR1 DFQATT and CDR2 SNEGSKA (reference sequence). Around 10 milliliters was the volume of peripheral blood drawn from each donor. This clonotype was seen only a few times. Its antigen is currently unknown. A second PCR, run for about 7 to 11 cycles, used a sample-barcoded 5' primer plus a J-beta primer mix. TCRdb recomputed calls from the 5' RACE reads with MiXCR, one row per CDR3 protein. The table includes fewer than 600,000 distinct CDR3 sequences, roughly a quarter detected once. This sample also appeared in a second study, on T cells of mothers and their children. That paper states: For each mother, over 9 million TCR beta CDR3 reads were obtained, and for each child, roughly 3.3 million.

The clonotype was recovered from a boy younger than 10 in good health. Sequences were obtained from blood. The genes are TRBV20-1 and TRBJ1-2; D not resolved. The CDR3 sequence is CSASQNYGYTF. Written as DNA, the CDR3 is TGCAGTGCTAGCCAAAACTATGGCTACACCTTC.